This TCR beta chain comes out of a study of Graves' ophthalmopathy and Graves' hyperthyroidism. Points from the study as a whole: Blood also contained most of the expanded thyroid clonotypes above 0.001 frequency.

Researchers took RNA transcripts and amplified TCR beta CDR3 regions from them. RT-PCR with HTBI primers came first, then second-round multiplex PCR. TCRdb itself ran the multiplex PCR reads through MiXCR, one entry per CDR3 protein. The sample yields about 400,000 distinct CDR3 sequences, 20% to 25% seen once. Only newly diagnosed hyperthyroidism patients aged 18 to 65, with under 2 months' duration, were enrolled. Establishment of the diagnosis relied upon clinical symptoms, serum thyroxine, TRAb, thyroid ultrasound and orbital computed tomography. This clonotype showed up many times. Its antigen is unknown. V lost 0 bases, J lost 4 bases, and 10 bases lay in between. Looked up from germline, CDR1 is MNHEY and CDR2 is SMNVEV (reference sequence). The CDR3 totals 16 residues.

Specimen: peripheral blood. This chain uses TRBV27 with TRBJ2-6; possibly TRBD2 for D (5 bases). This sequence originates from a woman aged 18-29 years with stable Graves' hyperthyroidism. The DNA for the CDR3 is TGTGCCAGCAGTTTATCTTGGCCGGGGGGGGCCAACGTCCTGACTTTC. Its protein is CASSLSWPGGANVLTF.